These T cell receptor beta chains were read from a single sample in a study of blood T cell repertoires in COVID-19. Clones were read by immunoSEQ multiplex PCR, and TCRdb kept only the in-frame ones, dropping some. The table records roughly 200,000 clones, 75% to 90% of them present only once. Material: PBMCs or T cells enriched from blood (not recorded which). These receptors came from a man aged 40-49 years who had recovered from COVID-19. The CDR3 runs from the conserved cysteine through the conserved F or W.

j_call	v_call	cdr3_aa
TRBJ2-5	TRBV28	CATGGGETQYF
TRBJ1-4	TRBV5-1	CASTDRATNEKLFF
TRBJ1-3	TRBV9	CASSVAGQGSSGNTIYF
TRBJ1-5	TRBV6-1	CASSEMGGSGNQPQHF
TRBJ1-2	TRBV30	CAWSVSEGRGYTF
TRBJ2-3	TRBV13	CASSFRVTTISSTDTQYF
TRBJ1-4	TRBV30	CAWSVGGATNEKLFF
TRBJ2-5	TRBV7-9	CASSFPRGRQETQYF
TRBJ2-2	TRBV9	CASSVEGGRAPGELFF
TRBJ2-1	TRBV30	CAWSVSGELYNEQFF
TRBJ2-2	TRBV27	CASSHRGKLFF
TRBJ2-3	TRBV5-1	CASSSGTSGGSDTQYF
TRBJ1-1	TRBV18	CASSPGTTVEAFF
TRBJ1-2	TRBV28	CASSSAGTGEGYTF
TRBJ2-1	TRBV28	CASSTRGSSYNEQFF
TRBJ1-5	TRBV30	CAWSKDRGGQPQHF
TRBJ2-1	TRBV28	CASSFRQTYYNEQFF
TRBJ1-6	TRBV9	CASSGDSQGDSPLHF
TRBJ2-1	TRBV27	CASSLSQGVRAEQFF
TRBJ1-5	TRBV4-1	CASSQVEDQPQHF
TRBJ1-1	TRBV15	CATSRGQNTEAFF
TRBJ2-3	TRBV6-4	CASSERGPGDTQYF
TRBJ2-1	TRBV14	CASSQVRGQYYNEQFF
TRBJ2-3	TRBV11-2	CASGRDFTDTQYF
TRBJ2-2	TRBV15	CATKTDSFDTGELFF
TRBJ1-5	TRBV28	CASTGRSFNQPQHF
TRBJ1-2	TRBV19	CASSIGEDGRSGYTF
TRBJ2-1	TRBV11-2	CASSFELAGGHNEQFF
TRBJ2-5	TRBV28	CASSSRLAEETQYF
TRBJ1-1	TRBV5-1	CASIGGAANTEAFF
TRBJ2-2	TRBV5-1	CASSLEGPSSKDGELFF
TRBJ1-3	TRBV27	CASSFRSGNTIYF
TRBJ1-5	TRBV11-2	CASSLEGVGQPQHF
TRBJ2-7	TRBV10-2	CASSSYRNSGGEQYF
TRBJ2-1	TRBV3-1/TRBV3-2	CASSQLEAGGKQFF
TRBJ2-7	TRBV6-5	CASWGLSSEQYF
TRBJ1-6	TRBV6-5	CASTGRLVSPLHF
TRBJ1-2	TRBV4-1	CASSQGGRGQGHGYTF
TRBJ1-4	TRBV30	CAWSVGPGKTTNEKLFF
TRBJ1-1	TRBV6-5	CASSYSAGKANTEAFF
TRBJ2-5	TRBV11-3	CASIPSGGQTQYF
TRBJ1-2	TRBV6-1	CASSESAGYSYGYTF
TRBJ1-3	TRBV5-4	CASSARQGAGGNTIYF
TRBJ2-7	TRBV27	CASSFGTGGPYEQYF
TRBJ2-3	TRBV6-1	CASSEAWLTDTQYF
TRBJ2-7	TRBV28	CASSLYSGSDEQYF
TRBJ1-1	TRBV25-1	CASCFDSDTEAFF
TRBJ1-3	TRBV7-9	CASSGSGKSGNTIYF
TRBJ1-1	TRBV7-9	CASSTITGPTEAFF
TRBJ1-1	TRBV19	CASSIINTEAFF